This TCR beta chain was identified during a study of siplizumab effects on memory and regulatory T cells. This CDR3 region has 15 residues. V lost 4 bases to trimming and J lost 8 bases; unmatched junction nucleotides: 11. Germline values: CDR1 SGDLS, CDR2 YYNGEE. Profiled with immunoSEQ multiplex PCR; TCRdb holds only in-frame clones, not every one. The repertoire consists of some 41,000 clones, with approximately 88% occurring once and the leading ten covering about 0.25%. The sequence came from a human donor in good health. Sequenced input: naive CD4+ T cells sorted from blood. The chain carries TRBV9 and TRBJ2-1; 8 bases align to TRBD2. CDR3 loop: CASSRLGLAGHEQFF. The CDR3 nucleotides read TGTGCCAGCAGCCGTCTGGGGCTAGCGGGCCATGAGCAGTTCTTC.